This T cell receptor (beta chain) stems from a study of T cell responses to AZD1222 COVID-19 vaccine. The V end was cut by 5 bases, the J end by 5 bases, with 16 bases between. Per germline, CDR1 SGHTA and CDR2 FQGTGA. This CDR3 spans 14 amino acids. Clones were sequenced by immunoSEQ multiplex PCR, and TCRdb holds only the in-frame ones, with some missing. The sample shows about 120,000 clones, about 83% of them seen only once. The chain couples TRBV7-3 to TRBJ2-7; D is possibly TRBD1 or TRBD2 (6 bases each). This clonotype was sampled from an adult in good health. This specimen was peripheral blood, taken on day 0 of AZD1222 vaccination. CDR3 sequence reads: CASSLRGGWDEQYF. The CDR3 DNA reads TGTGCCAGCAGCCTCCGAGGGGGGTGGGACGAGCAGTACTTC.